This T cell receptor (beta chain) was documented in a study of shared clonotypes between healthy human individuals. Genomic DNA belonging to each subset was distributed in equal measure over several immunoSEQ plates. Profiled with immunoSEQ multiplex PCR; TCRdb holds only in-frame clones, not every one. Of about 2,500,000 clones detected, 85% to 95% appear once; the ten largest clones hold around 0.14%. Germline V gene lookup returns CDR1 SEHNR and CDR2 FQNEAQ (reference sequence). CDR3 size: 14 residues. J lost 2 bases, V lost 3 bases, and 3 bases had no gene match. The clonotype originates from a man aged 18 to 29 in good health. The sequencing sample was made of naive CD4+ T cells sorted from blood. The subset: CD45RA+ positively selected. J is TRBJ2-7 and V is TRBV7-9; 8 bases map to TRBD1. CDR3 sequence reads: CASSLRTGPYEQYF. Here the CDR3 DNA reads TGTGCCAGCAGCTTGCGGACAGGGCCCTACGAGCAGTACTTC.